The 3 T cell receptor beta chains below were found in one sample sequenced in a study of blood T cells in healthy people across ages. Then a second PCR, running roughly 7 to 12 cycles, was carried out with a sample-barcoded 5' primer and a J-beta primer mix. TCRdb reprocessed the 5' RACE reads with MiXCR, giving one entry per CDR3 protein. The table includes some 640,000 distinct CDR3 sequences, roughly 31% detected once. The sequenced sample consisted of blood. The receptors come from a woman aged 80 or over in good health.

V is TRBV29-1 and J is TRBJ1-1; D is uncertain. This CDR3 contains 14 residues. Trimming removed 7 bases at V and 0 bases at J, with 15 bases between. Germline V lookup: CDR1 SQVTM, CDR2 ANQGSEA. CDR3 bases: TGCAGCGCCGTGGACGGCAATTTGAACACTGAAGCTTTCTTT. Encoded protein: CSAVDGNLNTEAFF.

The table lists this clonotype with many counts. This chain uses TRBV20-1 with TRBJ2-7; TRBD1 might be the D (5 bases). V lost 4 bases to trimming and J lost 3 bases, with 16 bases between them. From germline, CDR1 is DFQATT and CDR2 SNEGSKA (reference sequence). This CDR3 has 14 amino acids. CDR3 bases: TGCAGTGCTATCAAACGGACAAATGTCTACGAGCAGTACTTC. It specifies CSAIKRTNVYEQYF.

This clonotype was seen many times. The chain has TRBV3-1 and TRBJ2-7; the match to TRBD2 covers 11 bases. The CDR3 spans 15 residues. J lost 7 bases, V lost 3 bases, and 8 bases had no gene match. Looked up from germline, CDR1 is LGHDT and CDR2 is YNNKEL (reference sequence). In DNA, the CDR3 is TGTGCCAGCAGCCAGGGGGTAGCGGGGGGGCAGGAGCAGTACTTC. It codes for CASSQGVAGGQEQYF.